A single count supports the clone carrying this TCR beta chain. Its antigen is not known. The junction departs from the called germline gene at one end, perhaps through a read error. This sample's RNA came from whole unsorted tissue. These data belong to a study of tumor and adjacent non-tumor tissue in lung cancer. General study results and limits: Higher tumor TCR diversity was associated with shorter survival.

TCRbeta libraries were built with three rounds of nested PCR, modified from ARM-PCR. In TCRdb, the multiplex PCR reads were re-called with MiXCR into one record per CDR3 protein. The data show tens of thousands of distinct CDR3 sequences, over 55% seen once. Germline values: CDR1 SGHAT, CDR2 FQNNGV. The CDR3 length is 18 residues. Sample: lung tumor tissue. This sequence originates from a woman between 35 and 50 years old with non-small cell lung cancer. The chain links TRBV11-2 to TRBJ2-1; weak D call: TRBD2 (7 bases). The CDR3 spells CDSSLRIVTRGGLREQFF. The CDR3 nucleotides are TGTGACAGCAGCTTGCGCATCGTAACTAGAGGGGGACTAAGGGAGCAGTTCTTC.